This TCR beta chain was profiled in a study of blood T cell repertoires in COVID-19. Germline CDR1 is SEHNR and CDR2 is FQNEAQ (reference sequence). The CDR3 extends over 14 amino acids. Trimming pared 7 bases from V and 4 bases from J, leaving 14 bases between. TCRdb keeps only in-frame clones here, not all; method: immunoSEQ multiplex PCR. The sample lists around 160,000 clones, about four fifths occurring once. This clonotype was obtained from a human donor with acute or convalescent COVID-19. The donor label of this sample is uncertain. The specimen sequenced was peripheral blood. V is TRBV7-9 and J is TRBJ2-1; tentative D call: TRBD1 (6 bases). CDR3 sequence reads: CASTITGLYNEQFF. For the CDR3, the DNA is TGTGCCAGCACGATAACAGGGCTTTACAATGAGCAGTTCTTC.